This entry features one T cell receptor beta chain sequence. No antigen is known for it. The data originate from a study of cytomegalovirus exposure and HLA in healthy donors. Overall study findings and caveats: The productive fraction for most TCR beta V segments was about 87% or about 30% in an earlier analysis. Equally common other TCR beta chains were less clonally expanded than HLA-associated ones, a later analysis found. The study put 150 or so TCR beta chains on its list as cytomegalovirus-associated.

PCR used 60 Vbeta primers and 13 Jbeta primers. As processed by the authors: Later, 65 million to 85 million unique TCR beta chains were counted in an analysis, and 8.5 million to 13 million of them were shared. The data were produced by immunoSEQ multiplex PCR, yet TCRdb's version contains in-frame clones alone and is incomplete. V and J calls and clone size follow that table, whereas D and trimming were derived from the DNA. The data hold about 190,000 clones, with roughly four fifths observed a single time. Trimming pared 2 bases from V and 7 bases from J, leaving 15 bases between. From germline, CDR1 is SGHTA and CDR2 FQGNSA. CDR3 length equals 14 residues.

This sequence was found in a man younger than 35 in good health and CMV-seronegative. The V gene is TRBV7-2, the J gene TRBJ2-7, with D perhaps matching TRBD2 (5 bases). Sequenced: PBMCs. CDR3 DNA sequence: TGTGCCAGCAGCTTAAGCGGCGGGTTGGGGGAGCAGTACTTC. Its protein is CASSLSGGLGEQYF.